This TCR beta chain was documented in a study of CD8 T cells in Susac syndrome. Germline loops: CDR1 SNHLY, CDR2 FYNNEI. The CDR3 covers 14 residues. The germline V and J ends were trimmed by 4 bases and 3 bases, with 9 bases remaining between them. Random hexamers were used to reverse transcribe an amount of roughly 0.45 to 1 ug RNA. The CDR3 of TCR beta was amplified by immunoSEQ multiplex PCR across 54 Vbeta and 13 Jbeta. TCRdb called the immunoSEQ multiplex PCR reads again in MiXCR, with one record for every CDR3 protein. The sample yields about 150,000 distinct CDR3 sequences, approximately 96% seen once. Findings and limits, study-wide: That the number of individuals in its TCR sequencing and HLA analysis was relatively small was acknowledged by the study.

The T cells that were sequenced for TCR beta were CD8+ and CD4+ cells from blood. FACS was used to enrich TEMRA cells, whereas the CD8+ and CD4+ T cells were obtained by negative isolation. To note about this clonotype: Its antigen is unidentified.

The sequenced sample consisted of CD4+ T cells from PBMCs. The genes are TRBV2 and TRBJ2-2; D might be TRBD1 or TRBD2, each matching 5 bases. This receptor was obtained from a human donor with multiple sclerosis. The CDR3 bases are TGTGCCAGCAGTGCCAGAGGGGACACCGGGGAGCTGTTTTTT. Its translation: CASSARGDTGELFF.